The rows below give T cell receptor beta chains drawn from one sample of a study of blood T cell repertoires in COVID-19. Clones were sequenced by immunoSEQ multiplex PCR, and TCRdb holds only the in-frame ones, with some missing. The table lists about 120,000 clones, 85% to 90% of them singletons. Sequenced input: peripheral blood. The receptors come from a woman between 50 and 59 years old with acute or convalescent COVID-19. The CDR3 runs from the conserved cysteine through the conserved F or W. The order of the fields is V gene, clone size, D gene, J gene, CDR3 DNA, CDR3 protein. The D gene is left open where the match is weak. Clone size appears in some rows only: once, few, many, or a class for an expanded clone.

TRBV7-9	-	-	TRBJ1-4	TGTGCCAGCAGCAGAATGACAGGTCCTAATGAAAAACTGTTTTTT	CASSRMTGPNEKLFF
TRBV19	-	-	TRBJ1-2	TGTGCCAGTAGTATAGGCCCAGGAAGGGGTAACTATGGCTACACCTTC	CASSIGPGRGNYGYTF
TRBV15	-	TRBD1	TRBJ2-1	TGTGCCACCAGCAGAATGGGGACAGGGGGCAATGAGCAGTTCTTC	CATSRMGTGGNEQFF
TRBV6-5	-	-	TRBJ2-7	TGTGCCAGCAGGAAGACAGGCGACTCCTACGAGCAGTACTTC	CASRKTGDSYEQYF
TRBV5-6	-	TRBD1	TRBJ1-2	TGTGCCAGCAGCTCTCGGGCAAGGACAGGGAGGAATGGCTACACCTTC	CASSSRARTGRNGYTF
TRBV5-4	few	-	TRBJ2-1	TGTGCCAGCAGCTTCCTTGACAATGAGCAGTTCTTC	CASSFLDNEQFF
TRBV5-1	few	TRBD2	TRBJ2-2	TGCGCCAGCAGCTCAGGACTAGCGGGATTGGGCGGGGAGCTGTTTTTT	CASSSGLAGLGGELFF
TRBV10-3	-	-	TRBJ1-2	TGTGCCATCAAACCGGCAGGGGCATCCCCGGTTTATGGCTACACCTTC	CAIKPAGASPVYGYTF
TRBV6-1	-	-	TRBJ1-2	TGTGCCAGCAGTGAAAGGAGCGGAAGCCTCTTCTATGGCTACACCTTC	CASSERSGSLFYGYTF
TRBV2	-	-	TRBJ1-2	TGTGCCAGCTCCGGGGCAGGGGCGAACTATGGCTACACCTTC	CASSGAGANYGYTF
TRBV30	-	TRBD1	TRBJ1-1	TGTGCCTGGAGACAGGGGCTCACTGAAGCTTTCTTT	CAWRQGLTEAFF